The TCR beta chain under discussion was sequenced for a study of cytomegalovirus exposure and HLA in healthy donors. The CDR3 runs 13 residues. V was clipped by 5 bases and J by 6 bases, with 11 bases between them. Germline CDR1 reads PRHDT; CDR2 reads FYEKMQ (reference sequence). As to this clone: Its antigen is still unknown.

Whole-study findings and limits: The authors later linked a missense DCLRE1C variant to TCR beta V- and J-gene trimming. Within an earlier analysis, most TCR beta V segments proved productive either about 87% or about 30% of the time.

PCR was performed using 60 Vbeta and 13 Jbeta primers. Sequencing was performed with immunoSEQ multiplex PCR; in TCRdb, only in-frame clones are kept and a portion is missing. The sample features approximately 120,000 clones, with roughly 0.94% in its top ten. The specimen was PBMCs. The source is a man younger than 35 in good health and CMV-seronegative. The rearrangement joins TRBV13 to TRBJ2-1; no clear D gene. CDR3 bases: TGTGCCAGCAGCCCTACCCCCCTCAATGAGCAGTTCTTC. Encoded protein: CASSPTPLNEQFF.